The 22 T cell receptor beta chains in this list originate from one sample, sequenced in a study of naive and memory T cell subsets. Their antigens are not known. Two oligonucleotides, mixed equimolar, formed the beta constant-region primer covering TRBC1 and TRBC2. Ligated cDNA was amplified by four rounds of PCR with nested alpha and beta constant-region primers and SP2. One entry per CDR3 protein results from TCRdb running MiXCR on the UMI-ligation and nested PCR reads. The data hold roughly 150,000 distinct CDR3 sequences, with roughly a fifth observed a single time. Study outcomes and limitations: Especially in CD8 cells, naive repertoires contained a few larger clonotypes, possibly CD45RA-re-expressing memory cells.

Sequencing used naive CD8+ T cells from blood. These receptors were obtained from a human donor in good health.

The chain uses TRBV27 and TRBJ2-2; TRBD2 is a possible D gene (5 bases). V was trimmed by 2 bases and J by 11 bases, leaving 9 bases between them. The CDR3 has 12 residues. The germline CDR1 and CDR2 sequences are MNHEY and SMNVEV (reference sequence). The CDR3 bases are TGTGCCAGCAGTTTAGTCGGGGTAGAGCTGTTTTTT. Amino acid sequence: CASSLVGVELFF.

This clonotype turned up a few times. V usage is TRBV7-9 and J usage is TRBJ2-1; D gene ambiguous. CDR3 length: 13 amino acids. CDR1 is SEHNR, CDR2 FQNEAQ, per germline (reference sequence). V lost 5 bases to trimming and J lost 5 bases, with 10 bases between them. The CDR3 loop reads CASSLMVNNEQFF. CDR3 in DNA: TGTGCCAGCAGCCTGATGGTAAACAATGAGCAGTTCTTC.

The CDR3 region is CASSLGEGADTQYF. The CDR3 DNA follows: TGCGCCAGCAGCTTGGGAGAGGGAGCAGATACGCAGTATTTT. The chain is built from TRBV5-1 and TRBJ2-3; TRBD2 might be the D (5 bases). V lost 0 bases, J lost 4 bases, and 9 bases lay in between. Germline V gene data show CDR1 as SGHRS and CDR2 as YFSETQ. CDR3 length equals 14 residues.

V and J are TRBV28 and TRBJ2-2; the D is unclear. The CDR3 covers 16 residues. Germline V gives CDR1 MDHEN, CDR2 SYDVKM. V was trimmed by 2 bases and J by 4 bases, leaving 14 bases between them. The CDR3 region is CASSLSVSAVTGELFF. CDR3 nucleotides: TGTGCCAGCAGTTTAAGTGTCTCTGCCGTCACCGGGGAGCTGTTTTTT. Filled out from reference TRBV28 and TRBJ2-2, the complete variable domain reads DVKVTQSSRYLVKRTGEKVFLECVQDMDHENMFWYRQDPGLGLRLIYFSYDVKMKEKGDIPEGYSVSREKKERFSLILESASTNQTSMYLCASSLSVSAVTGELFFGEGSRLTVL.

This clonotype has more than one count but fewer than ten. This chain links TRBV29-1 with TRBJ2-7; 10 bases agree with TRBD1. This CDR3 has 11 residues. The J segment lost 7 bases and the V segment lost 7 bases, leaving 4 bases of the junction unmatched. Looked up from germline, CDR1 is SQVTM and CDR2 is ANQGSEA. CDR3 nucleotide sequence: TGCAGCGGGACAGGGGGACGAGAGCAGTACTTC. It is translated as CSGTGGREQYF.

The V and J genes are TRBV3-1 and TRBJ1-5; D gene ambiguous. The length of the CDR3 is 12 residues. In germline, CDR1 is LGHDT, CDR2 YNNKEL (reference sequence). Trimming took 4 bases from V and 5 from J, leaving 6 bases between them. The CDR3 here is CASSPQDQPQHF. The CDR3 nucleotides read TGTGCCAGCAGCCCCCAGGATCAGCCCCAGCATTTT.

The CDR3 DNA follows: TGCGCCAGCAGCCAACCCGGGACAGCACTAGCCAAAAACATTCAGTACTTC. Translating gives CASSQPGTALAKNIQYF. V usage is TRBV4-1 and J usage is TRBJ2-4, with 7 bases that match TRBD1. With V trimmed by 2 bases and J by 0 bases, 7 bases remained unmatched. Germline CDR1 is MGHRA and CDR2 is YSYEKL. CDR3 length equals 17 residues.

The J gene is TRBJ2-3, the V gene TRBV5-1; TRBD2 matches at 7 bases. CDR1 SGHRS and CDR2 YFSETQ come from the germline V gene. The CDR3 loop spans 14 amino acids. Losses at the gene ends were 0 bases for V and 6 bases for J; bases not matched to a gene: 4. This CDR3 is CASSLDGTKDTQYF. The CDR3, as DNA: TGCGCCAGCAGCTTGGACGGGACTAAGGATACGCAGTATTTT.

The CDR3: CASSTPRQLRANVLTF. The CDR3 DNA is TGTGCCAGCAGCACCCCAAGACAGCTTCGGGCCAACGTCCTGACTTTC. V is TRBV11-2 and J is TRBJ2-6, with D maybe TRBD1 (5 bases). The germline V gene has CDR1 SGHAT and CDR2 FQNNGV. The CDR3 has 16 amino acids. Trimming removed 5 bases from V and 5 bases from J, with 16 bases in between.

V gene TRBV6-2 or TRBV6-3 combines with J gene TRBJ2-1; D gene uncertain. Germline V gene data show CDR1 as MNHEY and CDR2 as SVGEGT. Trimming shortened V by 0 bases and J by 1 base, and 10 bases separated the two germline ends. The CDR3 consists of 16 residues. For the CDR3, the DNA is TGTGCCAGCAGTTACTCCGGATCAGCATCCTACAATGAGCAGTTCTTC. This sequence encodes CASSYSGSASYNEQFF.

V is TRBV29-1 and J is TRBJ2-7; D is uncertain. V shed 1 base and J shed 3 bases, with 10 bases lying between them. Germline-derived CDR1 and CDR2 are SQVTM and ANQGSEA. The CDR3 is made up of 13 amino acids. The CDR3 nucleotides read TGCAGCGTTGAAGGGCCAAAAGGCTACGAGCAGTACTTC. Translation gives CSVEGPKGYEQYF.

V usage is TRBV5-4 and J usage is TRBJ2-3; 7 bases map to TRBD1. V lost 4 bases and J lost 6; bases outside the gene matches: 11. CDR1 and CDR2 from the germline V gene are SGHNT and YYREEE (reference sequence). CDR3 length: 15 residues. The CDR3 is CASSRGQPFTDTQYF. The DNA for the CDR3 is TGTGCCAGCAGCCGGGGACAGCCGTTTACGGATACGCAGTATTTT.

This clonotype was counted only a few times. CDR3 region: CASSTTRRGPQETQYF. In DNA form, the CDR3 reads TGTGCCAGCAGTACAACGCGTAGGGGGCCACAAGAGACCCAGTACTTC. This chain connects TRBV6-6 to TRBJ2-5, with 7 nucleotides matching TRBD1. The J segment lost 2 bases and the V segment lost 5 bases, leaving 11 bases of the junction unmatched. CDR3 length: 16 residues. The germline V gene encodes CDR1 MNHNY and CDR2 SVGAGI (reference sequence).

This clonotype was seen repeatedly, ten times or more. V and J are TRBV27 and TRBJ2-3; no reliable D call. Germline CDR1 and CDR2: MNHEY and SMNVEV (reference sequence). The CDR3 totals 12 residues. V shed 5 bases and J shed 0 bases, with 3 bases lying between them. CDR3 protein: CASSPSTDTQYF. The DNA of the CDR3 is TGTGCCAGCAGTCCTAGCACAGATACGCAGTATTTT.

This chain connects TRBV4-2 to TRBJ2-7; D is unresolved. The CDR3 loop spans 14 amino acids. The V end was cut by 0 bases, the J end by 3 bases, with 9 bases between. Germline CDR1 reads LGHNA; CDR2 reads YNFKEQ. The chain's CDR3 is CASSQDPTGYEQYF. The CDR3, as DNA: TGTGCCAGCAGCCAAGACCCGACCGGCTACGAGCAGTACTTC.

This clonotype came up a few times. The gene calls are TRBV11-2 and TRBJ2-1, with D perhaps matching TRBD1 or TRBD2 (5 bases each). Germline CDR1 and CDR2: SGHAT and FQNNGV. This CDR3 comprises 13 residues. The V gene lost 7 bases and the J gene lost 7 bases, with 14 bases spanning the gap. The CDR3 loop is CASTGTPGNEQFF. Written as DNA, the CDR3 is TGTGCCAGCACCGGGACCCCCGGGAATGAGCAGTTCTTC.

The V call is TRBV11-1, the J call TRBJ2-7, with 9 bases aligning to TRBD2. Per the germline V gene, CDR1 is SGHAT and CDR2 is FQDESV (reference sequence). V was pared by 2 bases and J by 0 bases, with 2 bases of the junction left unmatched. The CDR3 is made up of 15 amino acids. This CDR3 is CASSLYSGSSYEQYF. The CDR3 region has the DNA TGTGCCAGCAGCTTATATAGCGGGAGCTCCTACGAGCAGTACTTC.

V is TRBV29-1 and J is TRBJ2-2; D gene ambiguous. Trimming left V 5 bases short and J 1 base short, with 14 bases between. Germline values: CDR1 SQVTM, CDR2 ANQGSEA. This CDR3 is 15 amino acids long. The CDR3 reads CSVLMTSWNTGELFF. The CDR3 DNA reads TGCAGCGTTCTCATGACATCATGGAACACCGGGGAGCTGTTTTTT.

This clonotype occurred a few times. V gene TRBV4-3 combines with J gene TRBJ2-7; no reliable D call. Germline lookup yields CDR1 LGHNA and CDR2 YSLEER. The CDR3 covers 15 residues. V lost 0 bases, J lost 4 bases, and 13 bases lay in between. The CDR3 DNA reads as TGCGCCAGCAGCCAAGAGTTCGCGAGCTCGTACGAGCAGTACTTC. This codes for CASSQEFASSYEQYF.

The chain couples TRBV6-1 to TRBJ2-7; D is unresolved. The CDR3 totals 16 residues. V dropped 5 bases and J dropped 5 bases, with 22 bases sitting between them. CDR1 is MNHNS and CDR2 is SASEGT in the germline V gene. CDR3 sequence: CASSSDLGGGWDEQYF. The CDR3 DNA reads as TGTGCCAGCAGTTCCGACCTCGGCGGTGGCTGGGACGAGCAGTACTTC.

The chain joins TRBV15 to TRBJ2-3, with D possibly being TRBD1 or TRBD2 (5 bases each). V was shortened by 3 bases and J by 7 bases, with 20 bases between the two germline ends. The CDR3 has 16 amino acids. CDR1 and CDR2 from the germline V gene are LNHNV and YYDKDF (reference sequence). CDR3: CATSRDNTWGIHTQYF. CDR3 nucleotides: TGTGCCACCAGCAGGGACAACACATGGGGGATACATACGCAGTATTTT.

The CDR3 DNA sequence: TGTGCCAGCAGGCCCGACGGAGGCGTCCATGAGCAGTTCTTC. Protein product: CASRPDGGVHEQFF. The gene calls are TRBV12-3 or TRBV12-4 and TRBJ2-1, with D perhaps TRBD2 (5 bases). Trimming removed 6 bases at V and 8 bases at J, with 17 bases between. The CDR3 loop spans 14 amino acids.